The 17 T cell receptor beta chains presented below share a single source sample, sequenced in a study of cytomegalovirus exposure and HLA in healthy donors. PCR primers comprised 60 Vbeta and 13 Jbeta primers. Sequencing used immunoSEQ multiplex PCR; TCRdb keeps in-frame clones, though not all of them. The record lists tens of thousands of clones, of which the ten most abundant hold approximately 3.6%. The sequencing input was PBMCs. The receptors originated from a female donor in good health and CMV-seropositive.

The chain recombines TRBV29-1 with TRBJ2-7; 8 nucleotides line up with TRBD1. The CDR3 totals 14 residues. V was pared by 7 bases and J by 2 bases, with 10 bases of the junction left unmatched. Germline V gene lookup returns CDR1 SQVTM and CDR2 ANQGSEA. The CDR3 nucleotides are TGCAGCGCATGTGACAGGGGCCGTGCCTACGAGCAGTACTTC. It yields the protein CSACDRGRAYEQYF.

The CDR3, as DNA: TGTGCCAGCAGTTTAGGGAAGGGGAATCAGCCCCAGCATTTT. This encodes CASSLGKGNQPQHF. The rearrangement links TRBV27 to TRBJ1-5, with a weak D call TRBD1 (5 bases). Deletions cut 2 bases from V and 4 bases from J, with 9 bases between. The length of the CDR3 is 14 residues. Germline CDR1 MNHEY, CDR2 SMNVEV (reference sequence).

This chain uses TRBV18 with TRBJ1-5; TRBD1 might be the D (5 bases). Germline assignment: CDR1 KGHSH and CDR2 LQKENI. Trimming shortened V by 6 bases and J by 3 bases, and 12 bases separated the two germline ends. CDR3 length: 14 residues. The DNA for the CDR3 is TGTGCCAGCTCCGGCGGGGCCTTCAATCAGCCCCAGCATTTT. Protein: CASSGGAFNQPQHF.

The chain is built from TRBV9 and TRBJ2-7, with 8 positions matching TRBD1. The CDR3 sequence is 14 residues long. The germline V gene has CDR1 SGDLS and CDR2 YYNGEE. Trimming cost V 3 bases and J 2 bases; bases outside gene matches: 4. The CDR3 here is CASSGGDRTYEQYF. The DNA of the CDR3 is TGTGCCAGCAGCGGAGGGGACAGGACCTACGAGCAGTACTTC. Based on the CDR3 plus reference TRBV9 and TRBJ2-7, the full variable domain is DSGVTQTPKHLITATGQRVTLRCSPRSGDLSVYWYQQSLDQGLQFLIQYYNGEERAKGNILERFSAQQFPDLHSELNLSSLELGDSALYFCASSGGDRTYEQYFGPGTRLTVT.

The chain joins TRBV7-9 to TRBJ1-5; D unresolved. V gave up 3 bases and J gave up 5 bases, with 8 bases separating them. The CDR3 has 13 residues. Germline V gene lookup returns CDR1 SEHNR and CDR2 FQNEAQ (reference sequence). The CDR3, as DNA: TGTGCCAGCAGCTTTATGGGAGATCAGCCCCAGCATTTT. It is translated as CASSFMGDQPQHF. Based on the CDR3 plus reference TRBV7-9 and TRBJ1-5, the full variable domain is DTGVSQNPRHKITKRGQNVTFRCDPISEHNRLYWYRQTLGQGPEFLTYFQNEAQLEKSRLLSDRFSAERPKGSFSTLEIQRTEQGDSAMYLCASSFMGDQPQHFGDGTRLSIL.

V usage is TRBV6-1 and J usage is TRBJ1-1; D is perhaps TRBD1 (6 bases). V was trimmed by 0 bases and J by 7 bases, leaving 12 bases between them. CDR1 and CDR2 (germline): MNHNS, SASEGT. This CDR3 region has 14 residues. The CDR3 reads CASSEARLTGEAFF. The CDR3 nucleotides read TGTGCCAGCAGTGAAGCGAGATTGACAGGTGAAGCTTTCTTT.

This chain links TRBV7-9 with TRBJ1-2; TRBD1 might be the D (6 bases). V was trimmed by 5 bases and J by 3 bases, leaving 10 bases between them. The CDR3 length is 13 residues. From germline, CDR1 is SEHNR and CDR2 FQNEAQ (reference sequence). The CDR3 is CASSQDSDYGYTF. In DNA form, the CDR3 reads TGTGCCAGCAGCCAGGACAGTGACTATGGCTACACCTTC.

The chain couples TRBV15 to TRBJ1-2; D call uncertain. This CDR3 region has 12 residues. The germline V gene has CDR1 LNHNV and CDR2 YYDKDF (reference sequence). Trimming left V 5 bases short and J 7 bases short, with 11 bases between. In nucleotides, the CDR3 is TGTGCCACCAGCCCCGCCGAGGGTGGCTACACCTTC. It codes for CATSPAEGGYTF.

This chain joins TRBV27 and TRBJ2-7; 7 bases agree with TRBD2. Trimming cost V 4 bases and J 6 bases; bases outside gene matches: 6. Germline CDR1 reads MNHEY; CDR2 reads SMNVEV (reference sequence). The CDR3 has 13 residues. The CDR3 sequence: CASSWGRGGEQYF. The CDR3 coding sequence is TGTGCCAGCAGTTGGGGGAGGGGTGGCGAGCAGTACTTC.

This chain joins TRBV6-5 and TRBJ1-1; TRBD1 matches 9 bases. CDR1 and CDR2 from the germline V gene are MNHEY and SVGAGI. CDR3 length: 16 amino acids. Trimming cost V 0 bases and J 8 bases; bases outside gene matches: 10. CDR3 residues: CASSYSGQGSWPEAFF. CDR3 nucleotides: TGTGCCAGCAGTTACTCGGGACAGGGAAGTTGGCCCGAAGCTTTCTTT.

The rearrangement uses TRBV7-8 and TRBJ2-2; 16 bases fit TRBD2. CDR3 size: 18 residues. The germline gives CDR1 SGHVS, CDR2 FQNEAQ. The V gene end was trimmed by 1 base and the J gene end by 7 bases; junction bases not matched to a gene: 6. The DNA of the CDR3 is TGTGCCAGCAGCTTAGAAGGGACTAGCGGGAGGGGGGTCGGGGAGCTGTTTTTT. It specifies CASSLEGTSGRGVGELFF.

The chain joins TRBV29-1 to TRBJ2-3; 8 bases fit TRBD2. V lost 4 bases and J lost 0; bases outside the gene matches: 3. CDR1 SQVTM and CDR2 ANQGSEA come from the germline V gene. This CDR3 spans 14 amino acids. Here the CDR3 DNA reads TGCAGCGTTGTGGTAGCGGGGAGCACAGATACGCAGTATTTT. Protein product: CSVVVAGSTDTQYF.

This sequence joins TRBV5-1 and TRBJ1-1; 7 bases are a match to TRBD1. V lost 4 bases, J lost 4 bases, and 7 bases stayed unmatched. Germline CDR1 and CDR2: SGHRS and YFSETQ. The CDR3 is 14 amino acids. CDR3 bases: TGCGCCAGCAGCAAACCGGACAGGCGCACTGAAGCTTTCTTT. This translates into CASSKPDRRTEAFF.

The rearrangement uses TRBV19 and TRBJ2-5; D is unclear. The V end lost 4 bases, the J end lost 5 bases, and 17 bases lay between the germline ends. CDR3 length equals 15 residues. In germline, CDR1 is LNHDA, CDR2 SQIVND (reference sequence). The CDR3 here is CASSTPGGFSETQYF. In nucleotides, the CDR3 is TGTGCCAGTAGTACCCCGGGTGGGTTCTCGGAGACCCAGTACTTC.

V is TRBV7-9 and J is TRBJ1-3; 9 nucleotides line up with TRBD1. Trimming cost V 1 base and J 8 bases; bases outside gene matches: 6. CDR1 and CDR2 from the germline V gene are SEHNR and FQNEAQ (reference sequence). CDR3 length: 15 residues. CDR3 coding DNA: TGTGCCAGCAGCTTAGGGGACAGGGATATTGACACCATATATTTT. This gives the protein CASSLGDRDIDTIYF.

The chain is built from TRBV7-3 and TRBJ1-1; unclear D gene. There are 15 residues in the CDR3. Germline assignment: CDR1 SGHTA and CDR2 FQGTGA. The V end lost 5 bases, the J end lost 1 base, and 14 bases lay between the germline ends. CDR3 sequence: CASSNPDNPNTEAFF. In nucleotides, the CDR3 is TGTGCCAGCAGCAACCCCGACAACCCGAACACTGAAGCTTTCTTT.

This chain links TRBV5-1 with TRBJ2-7; maybe TRBD2 (6 bases). V was trimmed by 1 base and J by 2 bases, leaving 13 bases between them. Germline values: CDR1 SGHRS, CDR2 YFSETQ. CDR3 length equals 15 residues. The CDR3 DNA follows: TGCGCCAGCAGCTTGCGGGGTAGCGGAGCCTACGAGCAGTACTTC. Protein sequence: CASSLRGSGAYEQYF.